A single sample gave rise to the 8 T cell receptor beta chains below, sequenced in a study of metastatic and nonmetastatic thyroid tumors. All patients reached thyroid surgery having received no treatment beforehand. Via MiXCR, TCRdb re-called the PCR reads. This sample has 30,000 to 45,000 clones, with around 20% found just once. The sample consisted of blood. These receptors were collected from a female donor with papillary thyroid cancer or a benign thyroid nodule (not recorded which). Some clones in this sample may be carry-over from other donors' samples.

The V and J genes are TRBV11-2 and TRBJ2-7, with D perhaps matching TRBD2 (6 bases). The CDR3 sequence is 15 residues long. Trimming removed 5 bases at V and 4 bases at J, with 18 bases between. CDR1 and CDR2 (germline): SGHAT, FQNNGV. CDR3 DNA: TGTGCCAGCAGCGAAGGCCCCGGGAGTACGTACGAGCAGTACTTC. This encodes CASSEGPGSTYEQYF.

Concerning this clone: A read error may explain this, as a much larger clone is one base away. Different DNA sequences within this sample yield the same CDR3. The chain couples TRBV9 to TRBJ2-2; the D is unclear. The CDR3 consists of 15 residues. Germline V lookup: CDR1 SGDLS, CDR2 YYNGEE. Trimming left V 4 bases short and J 1 base short, with 11 bases between. CDR3 coding DNA: TGTGCCAGCAGCCCGTCTCGTGGGAACACCGGGGAGCTGTTTTTT. It encodes CASSPSRGNTGELFF.

Regarding this clone: No conserved phenylalanine or tryptophan is present at the end of the CDR3, so a read error is the likely explanation. This sequence joins TRBV2 and TRBJ2-1; 7 positions match TRBD1. V gave up 5 bases and J gave up 8 bases; unmatched junction bases: 9. Germline V CDR1 and CDR2: SNHLY, FYNNEI. The CDR3 totals 14 residues. The CDR3 coding sequence is TGTGCCAGCAGTCCCTCGACAGGGACGGATGAGCAGTTCCTC. Translated, it gives CASSPSTGTDEQFL.

Only a few counts were recorded for this clone. One base away lies a much larger clone, so this may be a sequencing read error. The rearrangement uses TRBV12-3 or TRBV12-4 and TRBJ1-1; unclear D gene. The CDR3 contains 11 residues. V was pared by 5 bases and J by 11 bases, with 12 bases between. The CDR3 DNA reads as TGTGCCAGCAGTACATTGTGGCACGCTTTCTTT. Amino acids: CASSTLWHAFF.

Ten or more counts support this clone. This rearrangement joins TRBV7-4 to TRBJ1-4, with no clear D. This CDR3 has 16 residues. The ends were cut back, 5 bases at V and 5 bases at J, with 18 bases in the middle. The germline V gene has CDR1 SGHVT and CDR2 SQSDAQ. The CDR3 spells CASSLEMRGVNEKLFF. The CDR3 DNA follows: TGTGCCAGCAGCCTGGAGATGAGAGGTGTCAATGAAAAACTGTTTTTT.

Ten or more counts support this clone. This rearrangement joins TRBV10-1 to TRBJ1-1; D is uncertain. Trimming stripped 0 bases from V and 1 base from J, with 6 bases between. CDR3 length: 14 residues. Per germline, CDR1 WNHNN and CDR2 SYGVQD (reference sequence). The CDR3 sequence: CASSESRPNTEAFF. For the CDR3, the DNA is TGCGCCAGCAGTGAGTCGCGCCCGAACACTGAAGCTTTCTTT.

The gene calls are TRBV11-1 and TRBJ2-5; 14 nucleotides agree with TRBD2. The J segment lost 3 bases and the V segment lost 7 bases, leaving 16 bases of the junction unmatched. Germline CDR1 is SGHAT and CDR2 is FQDESV (reference sequence). CDR3 length: 19 amino acids. In DNA form, the CDR3 reads TGTGCCAGCATCCCCCTTGGGACTAGCGGGAGCGGGGGTAAAGAGACCCAGTACTTC. Protein: CASIPLGTSGSGGKETQYF.

Ten or more counts support this clone. V usage is TRBV7-9 and J usage is TRBJ1-5; a weak D match, TRBD1 (6 bases). The CDR3 length is 12 residues. Germline assignment: CDR1 SEHNR and CDR2 FQNEAQ (reference sequence). V lost 6 bases to trimming and J lost 5 bases, with 8 bases between them. The CDR3 nucleotides are TGTGCCAGCAGTCCAGGGGATCAGCCCCAGCATTTT. Translating gives CASSPGDQPQHF.